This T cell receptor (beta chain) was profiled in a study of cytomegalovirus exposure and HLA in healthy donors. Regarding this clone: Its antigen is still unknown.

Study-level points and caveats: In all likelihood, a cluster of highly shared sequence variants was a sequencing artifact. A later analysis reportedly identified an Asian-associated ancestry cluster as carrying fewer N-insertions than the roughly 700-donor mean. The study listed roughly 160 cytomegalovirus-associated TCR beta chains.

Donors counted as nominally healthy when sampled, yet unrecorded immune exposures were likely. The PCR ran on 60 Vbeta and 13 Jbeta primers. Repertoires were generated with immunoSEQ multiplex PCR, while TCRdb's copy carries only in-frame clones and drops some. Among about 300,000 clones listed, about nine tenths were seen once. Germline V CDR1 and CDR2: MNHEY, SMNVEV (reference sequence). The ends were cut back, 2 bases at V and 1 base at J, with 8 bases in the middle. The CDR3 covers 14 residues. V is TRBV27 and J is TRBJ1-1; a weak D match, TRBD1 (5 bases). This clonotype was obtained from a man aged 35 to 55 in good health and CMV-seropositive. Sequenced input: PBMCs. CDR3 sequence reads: CASSLQGTNTEAFF. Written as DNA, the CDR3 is TGTGCCAGCAGTTTACAGGGAACGAACACTGAAGCTTTCTTT.